The 16 T cell receptor beta chains below were found in one sample sequenced in a study of T cell repertoires in cytomegalovirus infection. These receptors' antigens are unknown. Via MiXCR, TCRdb re-called the reads, giving one row per CDR3 protein. The sample lists around 430,000 distinct CDR3 sequences, 42% occurring once. The material was cultured PBMCs, obtained from culture after CMV antigen stimulation. The receptor set was obtained from a human donor in good health (CMV status not recorded). Some clones in this sample may be carry-over from other donors' samples.

This clonotype occurred a few times. The chain combines TRBV7-9 with TRBJ1-1; D possibly corresponds to TRBD1 (5 bases). The CDR3 loop spans 15 amino acids. Per germline, CDR1 SEHNR and CDR2 FQNEAQ (reference sequence). V lost 8 bases to trimming and J lost 5 bases, with 21 bases between them. CDR3 sequence reads: CASEGPRAPGTEAFF. The CDR3, as DNA: TGTGCCAGCGAAGGCCCCAGGGCCCCTGGTACTGAAGCTTTCTTT.

The rearrangement links TRBV7-8 to TRBJ1-2; TRBD1 aligns across 10 bases. The CDR3 contains 13 residues. Losses at the gene ends were 6 bases for V and 6 bases for J; bases not matched to a gene: 4. Germline assignment: CDR1 SGHVS and CDR2 FQNEAQ. DNA of the CDR3: TGTGCCAGCAGAAGACAGGGGGCCGATGGCTACACCTTC. This translates into CASRRQGADGYTF.

This clonotype was detected only a few times. The chain combines TRBV7-2 with TRBJ1-2; D is undetermined. In germline, CDR1 is SGHTA, CDR2 FQGNSA. There are 14 residues in the CDR3. V lost 1 base, J lost 2 bases, and 8 bases lay in between. CDR3 coding DNA: TGTGCCAGCAGCTTAGGGCCAGTCAACTATGGCTACACCTTC. Residues: CASSLGPVNYGYTF.

This clonotype has more than one count but fewer than ten. The J gene is TRBJ1-3, the V gene TRBV15; D is undetermined. The germline V gene encodes CDR1 LNHNV and CDR2 YYDKDF (reference sequence). CDR3 size: 12 residues. V lost 0 bases and J 7 bases, leaving 4 bases between the germline ends. The CDR3 DNA is TGTGCCACCAGCAGAGATCCGAACACCATATATTTT. It specifies CATSRDPNTIYF.

The CDR3 DNA follows: TGTGCCAGCAGCCTAACCGGGACGGATGAAGCTTTCTTT. Amino acids: CASSLTGTDEAFF. This rearrangement joins TRBV6-5 to TRBJ1-1, with D maybe TRBD1 (5 bases). This CDR3 has 13 amino acids. V lost 6 bases and J lost 7, with 15 bases in between. Germline V gene sequence: CDR1 MNHEY, CDR2 SVGAGI.

The rearrangement joins TRBV12-3 or TRBV12-4 to TRBJ2-5; 9 bases fit TRBD1. V lost 7 bases and J lost 5; bases outside the gene matches: 5. The CDR3 covers 13 residues. The CDR3 DNA reads TGTGCCAGCACTGGAGGACAGGGGGAGACCCAGTACTTC. The encoded protein is CASTGGQGETQYF.

This clonotype was seen only a few times. The gene calls are TRBV7-9 and TRBJ2-7, with D possibly matching TRBD1 (5 bases). This CDR3 comprises 10 residues. Looked up from germline, CDR1 is SEHNR and CDR2 is FQNEAQ (reference sequence). Trimming removed 5 bases at V and 6 bases at J, with 5 bases between. The CDR3 loop is CASSGAEQYF. The CDR3 DNA follows: TGTGCCAGCAGCGGGGCCGAGCAGTACTTC.

The chain couples TRBV6-6 to TRBJ1-4; D is undetermined. Germline CDR1 MNHNY, CDR2 SVGAGI (reference sequence). The germline V and J ends were trimmed by 8 bases and 5 bases, with 18 bases remaining between them. CDR3 length: 15 amino acids. The CDR3 protein is CASRNSVSPNEKLFF. The CDR3 coding sequence is TGTGCCAGCCGTAATAGTGTCAGCCCAAATGAAAAACTGTTTTTT.

This clonotype was seen only a few times. The chain is built from TRBV7-9 and TRBJ2-1; 10 bases align to TRBD2. Looked up from germline, CDR1 is SEHNR and CDR2 is FQNEAQ (reference sequence). The CDR3 has 16 residues. After removal of 4 bases from V and 7 bases from J, the junction contained 10 bases not matched to a gene. This CDR3 reads CASSWTPRAGGNEQFF. The CDR3 DNA is TGTGCCAGCAGCTGGACGCCCAGAGCGGGGGGGAATGAGCAGTTCTTC.

This sequence joins TRBV7-2 and TRBJ2-7; the D call may be TRBD1 or TRBD2 (5 bases each). This CDR3 spans 16 amino acids. Germline CDR1 is SGHTA and CDR2 is FQGNSA. V was cut by 3 bases and J by 3 bases, with 18 bases left in between. In DNA, the CDR3 is TGTGCCAGCAGCTTTCTGGGGCGAGGGGTGGTCTACGAGCAGTACTTC. It is translated as CASSFLGRGVVYEQYF.

The chain uses TRBV4-3 and TRBJ1-5; D is unclear. Trimming removed 4 bases from V and 5 bases from J, with 12 bases in between. Per germline, CDR1 LGHNA and CDR2 YSLEER. The CDR3 has 14 amino acids. CDR3: CASSPSTLYQPQHF. The CDR3 DNA follows: TGCGCCAGCAGCCCCTCTACCCTCTATCAGCCCCAGCATTTT.

This clonotype has a handful of counts. The chain uses TRBV2 and TRBJ1-4, with 9 bases aligning to TRBD1. V shed 4 bases, J shed 8 bases, and the junction held 5 bases outside the gene matches. This CDR3 spans 14 amino acids. Germline V gene sequence: CDR1 SNHLY, CDR2 FYNNEI. The CDR3 loop is CASSGRTGVEKLFF. CDR3 DNA sequence: TGTGCCAGCAGTGGGAGGACAGGGGTGGAAAAACTGTTTTTT.

The chain is built from TRBV7-9 and TRBJ2-3; possible D gene TRBD2, 5 bases. With 7 bases removed from V and 0 bases from J, the gap between germline ends came to 14 bases. The CDR3 length is 15 residues. Germline V gives CDR1 SEHNR, CDR2 FQNEAQ (reference sequence). CDR3 region: CASTPTGSSTDTQYF. The CDR3 bases are TGTGCCAGCACACCCACGGGGTCAAGCACAGATACGCAGTATTTT.

The V call is TRBV4-1, the J call TRBJ2-1; D not certain. Germline V gives CDR1 MGHRA, CDR2 YSYEKL. Trimming removed 1 base at V and 6 bases at J, with 7 bases between. The CDR3 loop spans 13 amino acids. DNA of the CDR3: TGCGCCAGCAGCCAAGTGACCCCCAATGAGCAGTTCTTC. It yields the protein CASSQVTPNEQFF.

This chain connects TRBV10-3 to TRBJ2-7, with D hard to call. The CDR3 is made up of 15 amino acids. Germline loops: CDR1 ENHRY, CDR2 SYGVKD. V gave up 6 bases and J gave up 0 bases, with 15 bases separating them. CDR3 DNA: TGTGCCATCAGCTTTTACTTGAACAGCTCCTACGAGCAGTACTTC. Its protein product is CAISFYLNSSYEQYF.

The CDR3 sequence: CASSLRGQKTNEQFF. The CDR3 DNA sequence: TGTGCCAGCAGTTTGAGGGGACAAAAGACCAATGAGCAGTTCTTC. J is TRBJ2-1 and V is TRBV7-2; D perhaps matches TRBD1 (6 bases). The CDR3 runs 15 residues. CDR1 and CDR2 (germline): SGHTA, FQGNSA. V gave up 6 bases and J gave up 6 bases, with 18 bases separating them.